One sample yielded the 30 T cell receptor beta chains listed below, sequenced in a study of Ad26.COV2.S vaccination and SARS-CoV-2 variants (dated by TCRdb to the early 2020s). Taken with the paper, the label for treatment or condition translates to: about 20 received Ad26.COV2.S at low or high dose, single or two shots; 5 received placebo; per-sample allocation not given. For vaccine and placebo recipients, repertoires were sequenced using samples collected on day 63 after the first injection. The library relied on the immunoSEQ multiplex PCR assay. This immuneACCESS table, as held by TCRdb, lists in-frame sequences with V and J called but not all clones. Of the missing ones, under half trace to an unresolved V gene in checked studies; the others have no known cause. This sample comprises approximately 280,000 clones, 80% to 90% of them detected only once. Less than 3.5% of the sample is taken by the ten largest.

Sequences were derived from peripheral blood, sampled in a trial of Ad26.COV2.S vaccine versus placebo. Source of these receptors: a person aged 18 to 65 who received the Ad26.COV2.S COVID-19 vaccine or a placebo.

This clone was seen only a few times. The chain joins TRBV7-9 to TRBJ1-6, with a possible D match to TRBD1 (6 bases). V gave up 5 bases and J gave up 8 bases, with 16 bases separating them. Looked up from germline, CDR1 is SEHNR and CDR2 is FQNEAQ (reference sequence). This CDR3 has 15 residues. In DNA, the CDR3 is TGTGCCAGCAGCCCACTACAGGGCGGGGATTCACCCCTCCACTTT. Its translation is CASSPLQGGDSPLHF.

The chain recombines TRBV3-1 (or the pseudogene TRBV3-2) with TRBJ2-1; a possible D gene is TRBD1 (6 bases). V was trimmed by 3 bases and J by 8 bases, leaving 17 bases between them. The CDR3 covers 15 residues. CDR1 LGHDT and CDR2 YNNKEL come from the germline V gene (reference sequence). CDR3 DNA: TGTGCCAGCAGCCAGAACCTCCAGGGGATCTATGAGCAGTTCTTC. Its translation is CASSQNLQGIYEQFF.

The chain links TRBV6-1 to TRBJ2-5; perhaps D is TRBD1 or TRBD2 (5 bases each). The CDR3 has 14 amino acids. Trimming took off 3 bases at V and 1 base at J, with 9 bases between the two ends. The V gene's germline CDR1 is MNHNS and CDR2 SASEGT. The CDR3 bases are TGTGCCAGCAGTGACGGGGACGGCCAAGAGACCCAGTACTTC. Translating it yields CASSDGDGQETQYF.

The chain couples TRBV4-1 to TRBJ2-2; D could derive from TRBD1 or TRBD2 (5 bases each). Germline loops: CDR1 MGHRA, CDR2 YSYEKL. Trimming removed 3 bases at V and 2 bases at J, with 13 bases between. The CDR3 loop spans 16 amino acids. The CDR3 sequence is CASSQARGVNTGELFF. CDR3 DNA sequence: TGCGCCAGCAGCCAGGCGAGAGGGGTCAACACCGGGGAGCTGTTTTTT.

The V gene is TRBV5-1, the J gene TRBJ1-6; no definite D call. The ends were cut back, 3 bases at V and 9 bases at J, with 22 bases in the middle. The CDR3 runs to 17 residues. Germline loops: CDR1 SGHRS, CDR2 YFSETQ. The CDR3 DNA reads TGCGCCAGCAGCTCCATATTAAGGACGGTCCTACCTTCACCCCTCCACTTT. Amino acid sequence: CASSSILRTVLPSPLHF.

This chain links TRBV3-1 (or the pseudogene TRBV3-2) with TRBJ2-1, with TRBD1 matching over 10 bases. After removal of 5 bases from V and 7 bases from J, the junction contained 11 bases not matched to a gene. The CDR3 extends over 16 amino acids. The germline V gene has CDR1 LGHDT and CDR2 YNNKEL (reference sequence). The CDR3 DNA reads as TGTGCCAGCAGCGCCCGACCGGGACAGGGGTTTAATGAGCAGTTCTTC. Amino acid sequence: CASSARPGQGFNEQFF.

This chain connects TRBV5-1 to TRBJ2-2, with D possibly TRBD2 on 6 matching bases. This CDR3 is 14 amino acids long. Trimming shortened V by 0 bases and J by 4 bases, and 7 bases separated the two germline ends. The germline V gene encodes CDR1 SGHRS and CDR2 YFSETQ. The CDR3 spells CASSLGLVTGELFF. DNA of the CDR3: TGCGCCAGCAGCTTGGGACTAGTCACCGGGGAGCTGTTTTTT. Full variable domain (remainder filled in from reference TRBV5-1 and TRBJ2-2): KAGVTQTPRYLIKTRGQQVTLSCSPISGHRSVSWYQQTPGQGLQFLFEYFSETQRNKGNFPGRFSGRQFSNSRSEMNVSTLELGDSALYLCASSLGLVTGELFFGEGSRLTVL.

This clone showed up just once. The chain has TRBV2 and TRBJ2-7; D is unresolved. CDR1 is SNHLY and CDR2 is FYNNEI in the germline V gene. This CDR3 spans 13 amino acids. Trimming took off 7 bases at V and 4 bases at J, with 14 bases between the two ends. The CDR3 protein is CASKVNGVYEQYF. In DNA, the CDR3 is TGTGCCAGCAAGGTCAACGGAGTTTACGAGCAGTACTTC.

This clone was seen a few times. The CDR3 bases are TGTGCCAGCAGCGCTGTTAGCGGGCCTCTCTACGAGCAGTACTTC. It encodes CASSAVSGPLYEQYF. The rearrangement joins TRBV11-1 to TRBJ2-7, with 7 bases identical to TRBD2. V lost 5 bases to trimming and J lost 3 bases; unmatched junction nucleotides: 10. Per the germline V gene, CDR1 is SGHAT and CDR2 is FQDESV (reference sequence). This CDR3 is 15 amino acids long.

This clone appeared a single time. The chain uses TRBV6-2 or TRBV6-3 and TRBJ2-3; D is perhaps TRBD2 (6 bases). Germline V lookup: CDR1 MNHEY, CDR2 SVGEGT. V was pared by 0 bases and J by 5 bases, with 9 bases between. The CDR3 loop spans 14 amino acids. The CDR3 region is CASSYSAGRDTQYF. The CDR3, as DNA: TGTGCCAGCAGTTACTCGGCGGGGAGAGATACGCAGTATTTT.

V and J are TRBV4-2 and TRBJ2-1; perhaps TRBD1 as D (5 bases). Germline CDR1 reads LGHNA; CDR2 reads YNFKEQ. Trimming cost V 4 bases and J 0 bases, with 31 bases left between them. The CDR3 is 22 amino acids. The CDR3 is CASSPLLGAPVSLASSYNEQFF. CDR3 sequence (DNA): TGTGCCAGCAGCCCCCTCTTAGGGGCCCCCGTAAGTTTAGCAAGCTCCTACAATGAGCAGTTCTTC.

V gene TRBV7-2 combines with J gene TRBJ2-5; TRBD2 matches at 8 bases. The CDR3 is made up of 16 amino acids. V lost 5 bases and J lost 0; bases outside the gene matches: 8. Per germline, CDR1 SGHTA and CDR2 FQGNSA. Here the CDR3 DNA reads TGTGCCAGCAGCCTCTCGAGCGGGGGCTACCAAGAGACCCAGTACTTC. Encoded protein: CASSLSSGGYQETQYF.

This chain joins TRBV6-2 or TRBV6-3 and TRBJ2-1; D unclear. This CDR3 contains 13 residues. The germline V and J ends were trimmed by 6 bases and 7 bases, with 13 bases remaining between them. Germline lookup yields CDR1 MNHEY and CDR2 SVGEGT. The CDR3 DNA sequence: TGTGCCAGCAGCCAGGCCCGTATGAATGAGCAGTTCTTC. The encoded protein is CASSQARMNEQFF.

The chain employs TRBV10-2 and TRBJ2-6; 11 positions agree with TRBD1. Germline values: CDR1 WSHSY, CDR2 SAAADI. The J segment lost 0 bases and the V segment lost 5 bases, leaving 12 bases of the junction unmatched. The CDR3 runs 20 residues. The CDR3 is CASSTPLGTGGDSGANVLTF. The CDR3 nucleotides read TGCGCCAGCAGTACTCCACTAGGGACAGGGGGTGACTCTGGGGCCAACGTCCTGACTTTC.

The CDR3 bases are TGTGCCAGCAGCTCCCAGAGTTTCGGGAACACTGAAGCTTTCTTT. Its protein product is CASSSQSFGNTEAFF. This rearrangement joins TRBV7-2 to TRBJ1-1; no clear D. Per the germline V gene, CDR1 is SGHTA and CDR2 is FQGNSA. With 4 bases removed from V and 1 base from J, the gap between germline ends came to 13 bases. The CDR3 is 15 amino acids.

The V call is TRBV30, the J call TRBJ1-2; D is possibly TRBD1 (6 bases). Germline V gene sequence: CDR1 GTSNPN, CDR2 SVGIG (reference sequence). The CDR3 sequence is 13 residues long. The germline V and J ends were trimmed by 2 bases and 6 bases, with 13 bases remaining between them. For the CDR3, the DNA is TGTGCCTGGAGTAGGGGGATCTCGGATGGCTACACCTTC. Translating it yields CAWSRGISDGYTF. The whole variable domain, filled in from reference TRBV30 and TRBJ1-2, reads SQTIHQWPATLVQPVGSPLSLECTVEGTSNPNLYWYRQAAGRGLQLLFYSVGIGQISSEVPQNLSASRPQDRQFILSSKKLLLSDSGFYLCAWSRGISDGYTFGSGTRLTVV.

The chain uses TRBV5-3 and TRBJ2-1; D unresolved. TRBV5-3 is filed as an ORF, its function uncertain. The CDR3 contains 10 residues. Trimming shortened V by 4 bases and J by 6 bases, and 2 bases separated the two germline ends. In DNA form, the CDR3 reads TGTGCCAGAAGCCCCAATGAGCAGTTCTTC. This gives the protein CARSPNEQFF.

The chain uses TRBV5-1 and TRBJ2-2; 8 bases fit TRBD1. The germline CDR1 and CDR2 sequences are SGHRS and YFSETQ. The ends lost 0 bases at V and 3 bases at J; junction bases unmatched: 7. The CDR3 covers 17 residues. CDR3 DNA: TGCGCCAGCAGCTTGGTGCGGACAGGGTATGACACCGGGGAGCTGTTTTTT. It is translated as CASSLVRTGYDTGELFF.

V gene TRBV11-2 combines with J gene TRBJ1-5; weak D call: TRBD1 (5 bases). CDR1 is SGHAT and CDR2 is FQNNGV in the germline V gene. The CDR3 contains 15 residues. V was shortened by 5 bases and J by 0 bases, with 11 bases between the two germline ends. The CDR3 DNA reads TGTGCCAGCAGCCTTGGGGGGGGTAGCAATCAGCCCCAGCATTTT. Its translation: CASSLGGGSNQPQHF.

This chain joins TRBV18 and TRBJ2-5; TRBD1 agrees at 8 bases. The V segment lost 5 bases and the J segment 4 bases; nucleotides outside the gene matches: 9. This CDR3 comprises 15 residues. The germline CDR1 and CDR2 sequences are KGHSH and LQKENI. The CDR3: CASSYRGDRGETQYF. The CDR3 region has the DNA TGTGCCAGCTCATACCGGGGAGACAGGGGAGAGACCCAGTACTTC.

This chain uses TRBV7-8 with TRBJ2-7; maybe TRBD1 (5 bases). Germline CDR1 is SGHVS and CDR2 is FQNEAQ. CDR3 length equals 15 residues. The V end was cut by 0 bases, the J end by 5 bases, with 14 bases between. CDR3 DNA: TGTGCCAGCAGCTTAGCAGGGGCATTTGTCCACGAGCAGTACTTC. It codes for CASSLAGAFVHEQYF. Based on the CDR3 plus reference TRBV7-8 and TRBJ2-7, the full variable domain is GAGVSQSPRYKVAKRGQDVALRCDPISGHVSLFWYQQALGQGPEFLTYFQNEAQLDKSGLPSDRFFAERPEGSVSTLKIQRTQQEDSAVYLCASSLAGAFVHEQYFGPGTRLTVT.

This clone has just one count. The chain has TRBV6-5 and TRBJ1-5, with D possibly matching TRBD1 (6 bases). The germline V gene has CDR1 MNHEY and CDR2 SVGAGI. Trimming stripped 5 bases from V and 4 bases from J, with 12 bases between. The CDR3 sequence is 14 residues long. CDR3 protein: CASSKLGANQPQHF. DNA for the CDR3: TGTGCCAGCAGTAAATTGGGGGCTAATCAGCCCCAGCATTTT.

The chain combines TRBV4-1 with TRBJ1-1; TRBD1 matches at 10 bases. Per the germline V gene, CDR1 is MGHRA and CDR2 is YSYEKL. The J segment lost 3 bases and the V segment lost 5 bases, leaving 0 bases of the junction unmatched. The CDR3 consists of 13 residues. The CDR3 DNA follows: TGCGCCAGCAGCGGACAGGGGGACACTGAAGCTTTCTTT. Translation: CASSGQGDTEAFF.

This chain links TRBV6-5 with TRBJ2-7; 7 nucleotides agree with TRBD1. The V and J ends lost 6 bases and 5 bases, in that order; junction bases with no gene match: 10. Germline CDR1 and CDR2: MNHEY and SVGAGI. The CDR3 has 14 amino acids. The CDR3 is CASRPTTGYHEQYF. As DNA, the CDR3 is TGTGCCAGCAGACCTACGACAGGGTACCACGAGCAGTACTTC.

This chain links TRBV7-2 with TRBJ1-6; no clear D. Germline V gene data show CDR1 as SGHTA and CDR2 as FQGNSA. Trimming removed 6 bases from V and 12 bases from J, with 15 bases in between. CDR3 length: 13 amino acids. As DNA, the CDR3 is TGTGCCAGCAGACCTGTAAACCGGGAACCCCTCCACTTT. It yields the protein CASRPVNREPLHF.

The gene calls are TRBV7-9 and TRBJ2-7, with 8 bases identical to TRBD2. This CDR3 has 14 residues. The V and J ends lost 2 bases and 6 bases, in that order; junction bases with no gene match: 6. Germline CDR1 SEHNR, CDR2 FQNEAQ (reference sequence). DNA of the CDR3: TGTGCCAGCAGCTTATGGCGGGAGGACCGCGAGCAGTACTTC. As protein: CASSLWREDREQYF.

V and J are TRBV2 and TRBJ1-4; D ambiguous. The CDR3 loop spans 15 amino acids. From germline, CDR1 is SNHLY and CDR2 FYNNEI. Trimming took off 2 bases at V and 1 base at J, with 8 bases between the two ends. The CDR3 protein is CASSESGLTNEKLFF. The CDR3 coding sequence is TGTGCCAGCAGTGAAAGTGGGCTAACTAATGAAAAACTGTTTTTT.

This chain connects TRBV27 to TRBJ1-1; the D is unclear. This CDR3 has 16 residues. Germline loops: CDR1 MNHEY, CDR2 SMNVEV (reference sequence). V lost 3 bases and J 1 base, leaving 15 bases between the germline ends. DNA for the CDR3: TGTGCCAGCAGTTTGGCGGCCGGACTCCGGAACACTGAAGCTTTCTTT. Amino acids: CASSLAAGLRNTEAFF.

This clone was observed a few times. V usage is TRBV5-1 and J usage is TRBJ2-7; TRBD2 might be the D (6 bases). The CDR3 is 16 amino acids. Trimming cost V 4 bases and J 0 bases, with 17 bases left between them. CDR1 SGHRS and CDR2 YFSETQ come from the germline V gene. CDR3 in DNA: TGCGCCAGCAGCCTCGCGGGGTTAGCGGACTCCTACGAGCAGTACTTC. This codes for CASSLAGLADSYEQYF.

The J gene is TRBJ2-3, the V gene TRBV7-9; 8 nucleotides agree with TRBD1. This CDR3 comprises 13 residues. V was pared by 4 bases and J by 4 bases, with 1 base of the junction left unmatched. From germline, CDR1 is SEHNR and CDR2 FQNEAQ (reference sequence). CDR3 bases: TGTGCCAGCAGCTCGACAGGGGCAGATACGCAGTATTTT. This gives the protein CASSSTGADTQYF.